The 16 T cell receptor beta chains listed next were all sequenced from one sample in a study of T cell clones after liver transplantation. Produced via immunoSEQ multiplex PCR; TCRdb's table is partial and in-frame only. The repertoire holds tens of thousands of clones, with about nine tenths as singletons. The source material was CD4+ T cells from blood, sampled before liver transplant. These receptors came from a human donor who received a liver transplant.

The rearrangement joins TRBV4-2 to TRBJ2-3, with TRBD2 matching over 15 bases. Germline lookup yields CDR1 LGHNA and CDR2 YNFKEQ. The V gene end was trimmed by 5 bases and the J gene end by 2 bases; junction bases not matched to a gene: 14. This CDR3 has 20 residues. The CDR3 DNA is TGTGCCAGCAGCGTCCGGGGGGGGACTAGCGGGAGGCATCCCACAGATACGCAGTATTTT. Its protein is CASSVRGGTSGRHPTDTQYF.

The chain is built from TRBV7-3 and TRBJ2-1; D call uncertain. Trimming shortened V by 1 base and J by 9 bases, and 7 bases separated the two germline ends. Looked up from germline, CDR1 is SGHTA and CDR2 is FQGTGA. The CDR3 is 12 residues long. The CDR3 sequence: CASSLNRGEQFF. The CDR3 DNA reads TGTGCCAGCAGCTTAAACAGAGGTGAGCAGTTCTTC.

This clone was found once. The chain couples TRBV29-1 to TRBJ2-7; perhaps TRBD1 as D (6 bases). With 4 bases removed from V and 3 bases from J, the gap between germline ends came to 13 bases. CDR1 SQVTM and CDR2 ANQGSEA come from the germline V gene. CDR3 size: 13 residues. The CDR3 region is CSVGQGQYYEQYF. The DNA for the CDR3 is TGCAGCGTTGGGCAGGGGCAATACTACGAGCAGTACTTC.

A note on this clone: One end of the junction fails to match germline, which may point to a read error. V is TRBV2 and J is TRBJ2-7; D gene unclear. From germline, CDR1 is SNHLY and CDR2 FYNNEI. This CDR3 region has 15 residues. CDR3 protein: CASSEGFGGSYEQYF. CDR3 DNA sequence: TGTGCCAGCAGCGAAGGGTTCGGCGGCTCCTACGAGCAGTACTTC.

The J gene is TRBJ1-5, the V gene TRBV23-1; a possible D gene is TRBD1 (5 bases). TRBV23-1 is given ORF status, its function remaining uncertain. V was trimmed by 6 bases and J by 7 bases, leaving 19 bases between them. The CDR3 is made up of 15 amino acids. In nucleotides, the CDR3 is TGCGCCAGCAGGCCGGGGGAGGGCAGCGGACAGCCCCAGCATTTT. This encodes CASRPGEGSGQPQHF.

The chain links TRBV6-1 to TRBJ2-1; D unresolved. V was pared by 10 bases and J by 0 bases, with 13 bases between. CDR1 and CDR2 from the germline V gene are MNHNS and SASEGT. This CDR3 is 14 amino acids long. CDR3 DNA: TGTGCCACCGAGTTGGTGAACTCCTACAATGAGCAGTTCTTC. This encodes CATELVNSYNEQFF.

This chain connects TRBV11-2 to TRBJ2-3, with no clear D. V was cut by 4 bases and J by 0 bases, with 2 bases left in between. The CDR3 totals 12 residues. Germline CDR1 SGHAT, CDR2 FQNNGV. The CDR3 region is CASSYSTDTQYF. The CDR3 nucleotides are TGTGCCAGCAGCTATAGCACAGATACGCAGTATTTT.

The V call is TRBV5-6, the J call TRBJ2-4; D is undetermined. The CDR3 extends over 15 amino acids. Trimming pared 3 bases from V and 0 bases from J, leaving 10 bases between. Looked up from germline, CDR1 is SGHDT and CDR2 is YYEEEE. The CDR3 loop reads CASSSFTQAKNIQYF. The CDR3 coding sequence is TGTGCCAGCAGCTCGTTCACACAAGCCAAAAACATTCAGTACTTC.

The J gene is TRBJ1-1, the V gene TRBV7-2; D uncertain. Trimming took 3 bases from V and 10 from J, leaving 9 bases between them. The length of the CDR3 is 11 residues. The germline V gene encodes CDR1 SGHTA and CDR2 FQGNSA. CDR3: CASSFGRLAFF. The CDR3 coding sequence is TGTGCCAGCAGCTTTGGGCGTTTAGCTTTCTTT.

The chain joins TRBV11-2 to TRBJ2-7; 7 bases agree with TRBD2. In germline, CDR1 is SGHAT, CDR2 FQNNGV. V trimming: 5 bases; J trimming: 3 bases; junction bases outside the gene matches: 7. This CDR3 region has 14 residues. The CDR3 sequence is CASSQGLVDYEQYF. The CDR3 DNA follows: TGTGCCAGCAGCCAAGGACTAGTGGACTACGAGCAGTACTTC.

This chain uses TRBV7-3 with TRBJ1-1; D unresolved. Germline CDR1 is SGHTA and CDR2 is FQGTGA. Trimming stripped 2 bases from V and 1 base from J, with 14 bases between. The CDR3 spans 16 residues. This chain's CDR3 is CASSLAGTNRNTEAFF. In DNA form, the CDR3 reads TGTGCCAGCAGCTTAGCTGGCACGAACCGGAACACTGAAGCTTTCTTT.

The V call is TRBV13, the J call TRBJ2-7, with a possible D match to TRBD1 (5 bases). Germline V lookup: CDR1 PRHDT, CDR2 FYEKMQ (reference sequence). The CDR3 is 14 residues long. V lost 0 bases, J lost 3 bases, and 9 bases lay in between. This chain's CDR3 is CASSLGGRYYEQYF. The CDR3 nucleotides read TGTGCCAGCAGCTTAGGGGGGCGGTACTACGAGCAGTACTTC.

This rearrangement joins TRBV9 to TRBJ2-4; no clear D. Germline V gives CDR1 SGDLS, CDR2 YYNGEE. The CDR3 has 14 amino acids. Deletions cut 0 bases from V and 7 bases from J, with 11 bases between. CDR3 sequence (DNA): TGTGCCAGCAGCGTAGAGATTGGTGGGAACATTCAGTACTTC. Encoded protein: CASSVEIGGNIQYF. The variable domain in full, with the rest retrieved from reference TRBV9 and TRBJ2-4, is DSGVTQTPKHLITATGQRVTLRCSPRSGDLSVYWYQQSLDQGLQFLIQYYNGEERAKGNILERFSAQQFPDLHSELNLSSLELGDSALYFCASSVEIGGNIQYFGAGTRLSVL.

The chain joins TRBV5-1 to TRBJ2-5, with D uncertain. Germline V CDR1 and CDR2: SGHRS, YFSETQ. This CDR3 comprises 14 residues. V lost 7 bases, J lost 5 bases, and 18 bases lay in between. CDR3 bases: TGCGCCAGCCTTCCTGACTTCTACGCTGAGACCCAGTACTTC. This encodes CASLPDFYAETQYF.

The chain has TRBV28 and TRBJ2-7; TRBD2 matches 8 bases. Germline values: CDR1 MDHEN, CDR2 SYDVKM. The V gene end was trimmed by 3 bases and the J gene end by 2 bases; junction bases not matched to a gene: 9. This CDR3 comprises 16 residues. The DNA of the CDR3 is TGTGCCAGCAGTTTTGGACTAGCCCTACTTACCTACGAGCAGTACTTC. It specifies CASSFGLALLTYEQYF.

V gene TRBV7-9 combines with J gene TRBJ2-3, with 7 bases fitting TRBD1. Germline lookup yields CDR1 SEHNR and CDR2 FQNEAQ (reference sequence). V dropped 5 bases and J dropped 0; count of bases not matched to a gene: 8. There are 16 residues in the CDR3. CDR3 nucleotides: TGTGCCAGCAGCACATTGACAGGGCTAAGCACAGATACGCAGTATTTT. This gives the protein CASSTLTGLSTDTQYF.